A selection of T cell receptor beta chains follows, all from one sample in a study of tumor-infiltrating lymphocytes in primary liver carcinoma. TCRdb ran MiXCR on the multiplex PCR reads and lists one entry per CDR3 protein. The data hold roughly 20,000 distinct CDR3 sequences, with under 85% observed a single time. Sequenced sample: liver tumor tissue from sampling region 4. The receptor source for this set is a woman younger than 45 with primary liver carcinoma and hepatitis B virus infection. Each CDR3 is given with its conserved first and last residue. A D gene is named only where the DNA matches it firmly. Clone sizes are given selectively: once, few, many, or a class where the clone is expanded.

size	V	D	J	CDR3	DNA
-	TRBV5-4	-	TRBJ2-3	CASSCRTDTQYF	TGTGCCAGCAGCTGCAGGACGGATACGCAGTATTTT
medium-sized	TRBV7-9	TRBD1	TRBJ2-1	CASSLDRGDEQFF	TGTGCCAGCAGCTTGGACAGGGGGGATGAGCAGTTCTTC
medium-sized	TRBV5-6	-	TRBJ2-3	CASSLRADTQYF	TGTGCCAGCAGCTTGAGGGCAGATACGCAGTATTTT
-	TRBV6-5	TRBD1	TRBJ2-5	CAGSADRVLTQYF	TGTGCCGGCAGTGCCGACAGGGTGCTGACCCAGTACTTC
-	TRBV6-2/TRBV6-3	TRBD1	TRBJ2-7	CASRRLAGEGQGEQYF	TGTGCCAGCAGACGTCTGGCCGGGGAAGGACAGGGGGAGCAGTACTTC
-	TRBV6-1	-	TRBJ1-2	CASIEQFLVLRSDYGYTF	TGTGCCAGCATTGAACAGTTCCTGGTCCTTAGATCTGACTATGGCTACACCTTC
-	TRBV11-2	-	TRBJ2-5	CARSLGLEPQYF	TGTGCCCGCAGCTTAGGGTTAGAGCCCCAGTATTTC
few	TRBV11-3	-	TRBJ2-1	CAGTSGSGNEQFF	TGTGCCGGAACTAGTGGGAGTGGGAATGAGCAGTTCTTC
many	TRBV7-6	-	TRBJ1-1	CASSLEAGTEAFF	TGTGCCAGCAGCTTGGAGGCGGGCACTGAAGCTTTCTTT
-	TRBV29-1	-	TRBJ1-2	CSVDNGYGYTF	TGCAGCGTTGACAACGGCTATGGCTACACCTTC
-	TRBV11-2	TRBD1	TRBJ1-2	CAGTQGGGVGHTF	TGTGCCGGCACTCAGGGGGGGGGTGTAGGCCACACCTTC
-	TRBV4-2	TRBD2	TRBJ2-1	CACNQDIGAGVSNEQFF	TGTGCCTGCAACCAAGATATCGGAGCGGGAGTGAGCAATGAGCAGTTCTTC
-	TRBV11-2	TRBD1	TRBJ1-1	CSSIARDRGRKWWSNTEAFF	TGTTCCAGCATCGCTCGGGACAGGGGGCGCAAGTGGTGGAGTAACACTGAAGCCTTCTTT
many	TRBV6-1	TRBD2	TRBJ2-7	CASSPGLAAYEQYF	TGTGCCAGCAGTCCCGGACTAGCGGCCTACGAGCAGTACTTC
-	TRBV4-1	-	TRBJ1-1	CATSPHQGGRTGVFF	TGCGCCACCAGCCCGCATCAGGGCGGGCGCACTGGAGTTTTCTTT
-	TRBV11-2	TRBD1	TRBJ1-1	CASSARDRRPKRWSNTEAFF	TGTGCTAGCAGTGCTCGGGACAGGAGGCCCAAGAGGTGGAGTAACACTGAAGCTTTCTTT
-	TRBV9	-	TRBJ1-6	CANSARSSINSPLHF	TGTGCCAACAGCGCCAGGTCGTCCATAAATTCACCCCTCCACTTT
-	TRBV7-9	TRBD2	TRBJ2-3	CANNLLLAGATDAQYF	TGTGCCAACAACCTATTACTAGCGGGAGCCACAGATGCGCAGTATTTT
-	TRBV6-1	-	TRBJ1-2	CASSERSLVLRSKYGYTF	TGTGCCAGCAGTGAACGGTCCCTGGTCCTTAGATCTAAATATGGTTACACCTTC
-	TRBV20-1	TRBD2	TRBJ2-7	CITPRTSGRYEQYF	TGCATTACACCCCGGACTAGCGGAAGATACGAGCAGTATTTC
many	TRBV7-9	TRBD2	TRBJ2-3	CASSLHGTTSTDTQYF	TGTGCCAGCAGCTTGCACGGGACTACTAGCACAGATACGCAGTATTTT
-	TRBV5-6	-	TRBJ2-2	CASSLAARVTGELVF	TGCGCCAGCAGTTTGGCAGCCAGAGTCACCGGGGAGCTGGTTTTT
-	TRBV4-2	TRBD1	TRBJ2-7	CASSQEHLGQGGLREQYF	TGTGCCAGCAGTCAGGAGCACCTAGGACAGGGGGGACTGCGCGAGCAGTACTTC